Presented here are 14 T cell receptor beta chains from one specimen sequenced in a study of T cells in Graves' hyperthyroidism and ophthalmopathy. Using RNA transcripts as the source, TCR beta CDR3 regions were amplified. The HTBI primer set served for first-round RT-PCR of the TCR CDR3. TCRdb passed the multiplex PCR reads through MiXCR, listing each CDR3 protein once. The sample lists tens of thousands of distinct CDR3 sequences; just under 50% were seen once. Sequencing used blood. These receptors were collected from a woman between 50 and 59 years old with Graves' hyperthyroidism that later progressed to Graves' ophthalmopathy.

The genes are TRBV29-1 and TRBJ2-3; 11 bases line up with TRBD2. V was clipped by 6 bases and J by 5 bases; unmatched bases: 4. The CDR3 consists of 13 residues. Per germline, CDR1 SQVTM and CDR2 ANQGSEA. The CDR3 DNA reads as TGCAGCGTGGTAGCGGGAGGGATAGATACGCAGTATTTT. Amino acid sequence: CSVVAGGIDTQYF.

This clonotype was seen repeatedly, ten times or more. J is TRBJ2-7 and V is TRBV6-6, with D possibly matching TRBD2 (6 bases). The CDR3 extends over 16 amino acids. The germline V and J ends were trimmed by 0 bases and 0 bases, with 12 bases remaining between them. The germline CDR1 and CDR2 sequences are MNHNY and SVGAGI (reference sequence). The CDR3 spells CASSYSRLAYSYEQYF. Written as DNA, the CDR3 is TGTGCCAGCAGTTACTCCCGGCTAGCGTACTCCTACGAGCAGTACTTC.

The genes are TRBV4-1 and TRBJ2-5, with TRBD1 matching over 10 bases. Germline assignment: CDR1 MGHRA and CDR2 YSYEKL. CDR3 length: 15 residues. V trimming: 2 bases; J trimming: 5 bases; junction bases outside the gene matches: 5. CDR3 in amino acids: CASSQRGQGRETQYF. CDR3 coding DNA: TGCGCCAGCAGCCAAAGGGGACAGGGGCGCGAGACCCAGTACTTC.

This clonotype was counted ten times or more. The chain links TRBV28 to TRBJ1-2; D remains unclear. This CDR3 region has 13 residues. Trimming shortened V by 6 bases and J by 5 bases, and 13 bases separated the two germline ends. Germline-derived CDR1 and CDR2 are MDHEN and SYDVKM. The CDR3 spells CASRPGMAYGYTF. In DNA form, the CDR3 reads TGTGCCAGCAGGCCGGGGATGGCGTATGGCTACACCTTC.

Ten or more counts support this clonotype. The chain recombines TRBV7-2 with TRBJ2-7, with TRBD2 identical over 8 bases. CDR3 length: 14 amino acids. Trimming removed 2 bases from V and 5 bases from J; junction bases left unmatched: 5. Germline CDR1 reads SGHTA; CDR2 reads FQGNSA. CDR3: CASSLLGTRNEQYF. The CDR3 coding sequence is TGTGCCAGCAGCTTATTGGGGACTAGAAACGAGCAGTACTTC.

This clonotype was observed at least ten times. The rearrangement links TRBV20-1 to TRBJ1-4; D not resolved. The CDR3 consists of 13 residues. Trimming took 2 bases from V and 8 from J, leaving 12 bases between them. Germline CDR1 is DFQATT and CDR2 is SNEGSKA (reference sequence). The CDR3 DNA sequence: TGCAGTGCTAGAATGACGAGTGGAGAAAAACTGTTTTTT. Translation gives CSARMTSGEKLFF.

The rearrangement joins TRBV5-1 to TRBJ2-7; no reliable D call. Trimming pared 4 bases from V and 3 bases from J, leaving 17 bases between. Germline V gene lookup returns CDR1 SGHRS and CDR2 YFSETQ. The CDR3 sequence is 15 residues long. The CDR3 bases are TGCGCCAGCAGCCTAGATGTTGGACCTTACTACGAGCAGTACTTC. It translates to CASSLDVGPYYEQYF.

Relative to its sample, this clonotype is medium-sized (0.01 to 0.1%). The J gene is TRBJ1-6, the V gene TRBV2; D is ambiguous. CDR3 size: 14 residues. Germline CDR1 SNHLY, CDR2 FYNNEI. Deletions cut 3 bases from V and 5 bases from J, with 8 bases between. The chain's CDR3 is CASSDRKNNSPLHF. CDR3 DNA: TGTGCCAGCAGTGATCGGAAGAATAATTCACCCCTCCACTTT.

Judged by abundance, this clonotype is medium-sized (0.01 to 0.1%). The chain is built from TRBV24-1 and TRBJ2-7, with 16 bases matching TRBD2. Germline V lookup: CDR1 KGHDR, CDR2 SFDVKD. The trim removed 3 bases at V and 5 bases at J, leaving 3 bases unmatched. The CDR3 runs to 16 residues. In DNA, the CDR3 is TGTGCCACCAGTGATGCCGGGACTAGCGGGAGGGACGAGCAGTACTTC. Amino acids: CATSDAGTSGRDEQYF.

This clonotype was seen at least ten times. This chain connects TRBV12-3 or TRBV12-4 to TRBJ2-1, with 8 positions matching TRBD2. With V trimmed by 8 bases and J by 1 base, 13 bases remained unmatched. The CDR3 is made up of 17 amino acids. The CDR3 nucleotides are TGTGCCAGCCTAGGCTTGGGCGGGGGGCCTTCCTACAATGAGCAGTTCTTC. It yields the protein CASLGLGGGPSYNEQFF.

There are many counts of this clonotype. J is TRBJ2-5 and V is TRBV6-5; 10 bases map to TRBD1. The V gene end was trimmed by 5 bases and the J gene end by 5 bases; junction bases not matched to a gene: 5. In germline, CDR1 is MNHEY, CDR2 SVGAGI. The CDR3 consists of 14 residues. In DNA, the CDR3 is TGTGCCAGCAGTCCGACAGGGGGCGCCGAGACCCAGTACTTC. Its translation: CASSPTGGAETQYF.

The chain links TRBV12-3 or TRBV12-4 to TRBJ1-1; D is perhaps TRBD1 (5 bases). The CDR3 length is 14 residues. Trimming stripped 2 bases from V and 6 bases from J, with 13 bases between. CDR3 nucleotide sequence: TGTGCCAGCAGTTTACAGGGAAGTGGCGCTGAAGCTTTCTTT. This encodes CASSLQGSGAEAFF.

The rearrangement joins TRBV11-1 to TRBJ2-1; 7 nucleotides match TRBD1. Germline-derived CDR1 and CDR2 are SGHAT and FQDESV (reference sequence). V gave up 1 base and J gave up 0 bases; unmatched junction bases: 6. The CDR3 consists of 17 residues. CDR3 DNA: TGTGCCAGCAGCTTAGACGACAGGGTTGGCTCCTACAATGAGCAGTTCTTC. Translated: CASSLDDRVGSYNEQFF.

In DNA form, the CDR3 reads TGCGCCAGCAGTACTAGTAGCGATGAGCAGTTCTTC. Amino acids: CASSTSSDEQFF. The rearrangement joins TRBV10-1 to TRBJ2-1; TRBD2 might be the D (5 bases). Germline CDR1 and CDR2: WNHNN and SYGVQD (reference sequence). This CDR3 is built from 12 residues. V dropped 5 bases and J dropped 8 bases, with 10 bases sitting between them.